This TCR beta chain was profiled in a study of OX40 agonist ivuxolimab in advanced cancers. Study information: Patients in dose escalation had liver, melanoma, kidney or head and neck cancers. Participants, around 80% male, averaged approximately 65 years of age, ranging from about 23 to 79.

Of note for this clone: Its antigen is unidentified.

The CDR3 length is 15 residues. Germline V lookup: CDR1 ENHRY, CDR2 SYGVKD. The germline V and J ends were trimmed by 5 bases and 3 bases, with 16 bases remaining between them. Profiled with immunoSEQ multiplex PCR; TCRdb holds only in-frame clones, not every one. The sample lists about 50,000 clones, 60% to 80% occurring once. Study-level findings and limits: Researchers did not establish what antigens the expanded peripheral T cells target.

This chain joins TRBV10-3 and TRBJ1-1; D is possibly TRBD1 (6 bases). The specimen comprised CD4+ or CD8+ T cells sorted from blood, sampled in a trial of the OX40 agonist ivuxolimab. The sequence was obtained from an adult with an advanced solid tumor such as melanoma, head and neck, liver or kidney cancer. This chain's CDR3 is CAISPDSSWDTEAFF. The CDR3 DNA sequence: TGTGCCATCAGTCCGGACAGTTCTTGGGACACTGAAGCTTTCTTT.